Below are 15 T cell receptor beta chains sequenced from a single sample in a study of CD8 T cells in ankylosing spondylitis. Findings and limits, study-wide: About 8 highly homologous variants made up a TCR beta motif, and this motif appeared characteristic of ankylosing spondylitis blood.

TCRdb analysed the 5' RACE reads with MiXCR anew, one entry per CDR3 protein. The sample yields around 490,000 distinct CDR3 sequences, about 5% seen once. No cognate antigen is known for these TCRs. The source material was blood, either unsorted or a sorted T cell fraction (not recorded which). The receptor source for this set is a male donor with ankylosing spondylitis.

The genes are TRBV2 and TRBJ2-1, with D maybe TRBD2 (7 bases). CDR1 is SNHLY, CDR2 FYNNEI, per germline. V was pared by 6 bases and J by 6 bases, with 15 bases between. The CDR3 totals 14 residues. The CDR3 sequence: CASRVGGGGNEQFF. The CDR3 coding sequence is TGTGCCAGCAGAGTGGGGGGAGGGGGCAATGAGCAGTTCTTC.

This clonotype was detected many times. The V call is TRBV7-2, the J call TRBJ1-4; 12 positions agree with TRBD1. J lost 8 bases, V lost 0 bases, and 10 bases had no gene match. CDR1 is SGHTA, CDR2 FQGNSA, per germline. The CDR3 contains 18 residues. CDR3: CASSLAGTGGPGGEKLFF. The CDR3 bases are TGTGCCAGCAGCTTAGCCGGGACAGGGGGCCCTGGAGGCGAAAAACTGTTTTTT. The whole variable domain, filled in from reference TRBV7-2 and TRBJ1-4, reads GAGVSQSPSNKVTEKGKDVELRCDPISGHTALYWYRQSLGQGLEFLIYFQGNSAPDKSGLPSDRFSAERTGGSVSTLTIQRTQQEDSAVYLCASSLAGTGGPGGEKLFFGSGTQLSVL.

The sample holds many counts of this clonotype. The chain carries TRBV7-6 and TRBJ2-1; D remains ambiguous. The CDR3 extends over 14 amino acids. CDR1 is SGHVS, CDR2 FNYEAQ, per germline. Between the trimmed V and J ends, which lost 4 bases and 9 bases, there was a span of 16 bases. The DNA for the CDR3 is TGTGCCAGCAGCTCCCGGGCCCCCTGGGGTGAGCAGTTCTTC. Translating it yields CASSSRAPWGEQFF. The complete variable domain, with remaining parts taken from reference TRBV7-6 and TRBJ2-1, reads GAGVSQSPRYKVTKRGQDVALRCDPISGHVSLYWYRQALGQGPEFLTYFNYEAQQDKSGLPNDRFSAERPEGSISTLTIQRTEQRDSAMYRCASSSRAPWGEQFFGPGTRLTVL.

This chain joins TRBV4-3 and TRBJ2-7; weak D call: TRBD1 (6 bases). Germline assignment: CDR1 LGHNA and CDR2 YSLEER. V lost 1 base and J lost 0, with 10 bases in between. The CDR3 loop spans 15 amino acids. The CDR3 loop is CASSQGGTSSYEQYF. The CDR3 nucleotides are TGCGCCAGCAGCCAAGGAGGGACAAGCTCCTACGAGCAGTACTTC.

This chain joins TRBV2 and TRBJ2-7; 13 bases match TRBD2. This CDR3 spans 15 amino acids. The germline V gene encodes CDR1 SNHLY and CDR2 FYNNEI. V trimming: 6 bases; J trimming: 6 bases; junction bases outside the gene matches: 8. CDR3 coding DNA: TGTGCCAGCAGGATTACTAGCGGGAGGGCCTCCGAGCAGTACTTC. Translated, it gives CASRITSGRASEQYF.

This chain connects TRBV25-1 to TRBJ2-2; D gene uncertain. CDR1 and CDR2 (germline): MGHDK, SYGVNS. The length of the CDR3 is 13 residues. The V gene lost 4 bases and the J gene lost 7 bases, with 10 bases spanning the gap. The CDR3 loop reads CASSGWPGGELFF. Written as DNA, the CDR3 is TGTGCCAGCAGTGGGTGGCCTGGCGGGGAGCTGTTTTTT.

This clonotype was counted many times. This chain uses TRBV29-1 with TRBJ1-5; D call uncertain. Germline CDR1 SQVTM, CDR2 ANQGSEA. This CDR3 has 13 amino acids. Trimming cost V 5 bases and J 0 bases, with 8 bases left between them. The CDR3 is CSVRTDSNQPQHF. CDR3 DNA: TGCAGCGTTCGGACCGATAGCAATCAGCCCCAGCATTTT.

The chain couples TRBV4-2 to TRBJ2-3; 10 bases line up with TRBD2. CDR1 and CDR2 from the germline V gene are LGHNA and YNFKEQ. There are 17 residues in the CDR3. V was clipped by 10 bases and J by 2 bases; unmatched bases: 15. CDR3 sequence reads: CAMGPRLAGEFTDTQYF. The CDR3 DNA is TGTGCCATGGGCCCCCGGCTAGCGGGAGAGTTCACAGATACGCAGTATTTT.

This clonotype was seen ten or more times. The chain combines TRBV20-1 with TRBJ2-7; D could derive from TRBD1 or TRBD2 (5 bases each). This CDR3 region has 14 residues. Germline V gene data show CDR1 as DFQATT and CDR2 as SNEGSKA (reference sequence). Trimming removed 1 base at V and 3 bases at J, with 13 bases between. The CDR3 is CSARGGVWDYEQYF. CDR3 in DNA: TGCAGTGCTAGAGGAGGGGTATGGGACTACGAGCAGTACTTC.

Ten or more counts support this clonotype. CDR3 amino acids: CASSPQGGNSPLHF. The CDR3 DNA sequence: TGTGCCAGCAGCCCCCAGGGGGGCAATTCACCCCTCCACTTT. The chain employs TRBV7-2 and TRBJ1-6; 7 positions agree with TRBD1. In germline, CDR1 is SGHTA, CDR2 FQGNSA. The ends lost 5 bases at V and 7 bases at J; junction bases unmatched: 5. This CDR3 has 14 amino acids.

The chain carries TRBV2 and TRBJ2-3; D unresolved. V was shortened by 0 bases and J by 5 bases, with 3 bases between the two germline ends. The CDR3 length is 12 residues. CDR1 and CDR2 from the germline V gene are SNHLY and FYNNEI. The CDR3 DNA reads as TGTGCCAGCAGTGAAGCGCAAGATACGCAGTATTTT. It is translated as CASSEAQDTQYF.

This clonotype was seen many times. The rearrangement uses TRBV7-3 and TRBJ1-6; D uncertain. The germline CDR1 and CDR2 sequences are SGHTA and FQGTGA. With 5 bases removed from V and 10 bases from J, the gap between germline ends came to 12 bases. This CDR3 has 13 amino acids. The CDR3 spells CASSLNSWSPLHF. In DNA, the CDR3 is TGTGCCAGCAGCCTCAATTCCTGGTCACCCCTCCACTTT.

This clonotype was seen many times. The rearrangement uses TRBV5-1 and TRBJ2-1; D may be TRBD2 (5 bases). CDR3 length: 15 residues. Germline V gene data show CDR1 as SGHRS and CDR2 as YFSETQ. V was cut by 1 base and J by 8 bases, with 16 bases left in between. The CDR3 bases are TGCGCCAGCAGCTTGAAGTCCGGGGAGAGCGATGAGCAGTTCTTC. Protein: CASSLKSGESDEQFF.

This clonotype was found many times. The chain recombines TRBV6-5 with TRBJ1-4; D gene ambiguous. This CDR3 spans 14 amino acids. Deletions cut 3 bases from V and 7 bases from J, with 12 bases between. The germline V gene has CDR1 MNHEY and CDR2 SVGAGI. The CDR3 protein is CASSYTGSAEKLFF. CDR3 nucleotide sequence: TGTGCCAGCAGTTATACCGGGTCTGCTGAAAAACTGTTTTTT.

This clonotype was recorded many times. V gene TRBV25-1 combines with J gene TRBJ1-1; D possibly corresponds to TRBD1 (6 bases). CDR3 size: 15 residues. Germline CDR1 reads MGHDK; CDR2 reads SYGVNS. Between the trimmed V and J ends, which lost 1 base and 0 bases, there was a span of 9 bases. CDR3 protein: CASSELQGLNTEAFF. Here the CDR3 DNA reads TGTGCCAGCAGTGAATTACAGGGCCTGAACACTGAAGCTTTCTTT.